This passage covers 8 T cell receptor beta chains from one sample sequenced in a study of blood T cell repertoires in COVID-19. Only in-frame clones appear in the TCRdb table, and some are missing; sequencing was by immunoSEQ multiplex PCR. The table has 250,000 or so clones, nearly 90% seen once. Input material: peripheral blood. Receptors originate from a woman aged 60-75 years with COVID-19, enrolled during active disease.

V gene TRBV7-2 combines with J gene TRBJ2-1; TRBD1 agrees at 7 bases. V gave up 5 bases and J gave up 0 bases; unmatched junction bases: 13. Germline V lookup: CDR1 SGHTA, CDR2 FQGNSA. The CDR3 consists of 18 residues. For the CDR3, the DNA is TGTGCCAGCAGCCCCCGGACAGGACCGGCGGGCTCCTACAATGAGCAGTTCTTC. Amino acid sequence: CASSPRTGPAGSYNEQFF.

Here the CDR3 reads CASSLNRAGNTIYF. The CDR3 DNA is TGCGCCAGCAGCTTGAACAGGGCCGGAAACACCATATATTTT. This chain uses TRBV5-1 with TRBJ1-3, with D possibly TRBD1 on 6 matching bases. Germline V gene data show CDR1 as SGHRS and CDR2 as YFSETQ. Trimming removed 1 base at V and 4 bases at J, with 9 bases between. This CDR3 has 14 residues.

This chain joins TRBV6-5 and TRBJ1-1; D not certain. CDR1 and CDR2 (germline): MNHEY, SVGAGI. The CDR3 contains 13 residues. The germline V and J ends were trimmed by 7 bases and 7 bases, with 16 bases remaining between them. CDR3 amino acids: CASIMAPPNEAFF. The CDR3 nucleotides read TGTGCCAGCATTATGGCTCCGCCAAATGAAGCTTTCTTT.

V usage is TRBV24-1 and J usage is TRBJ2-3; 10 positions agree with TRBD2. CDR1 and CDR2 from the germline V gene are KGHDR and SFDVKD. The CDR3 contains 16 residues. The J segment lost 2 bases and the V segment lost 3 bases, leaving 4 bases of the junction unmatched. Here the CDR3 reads CATSDALAGNTDTQYF. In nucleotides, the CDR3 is TGTGCCACCAGTGATGCACTAGCGGGGAACACAGATACGCAGTATTTT.

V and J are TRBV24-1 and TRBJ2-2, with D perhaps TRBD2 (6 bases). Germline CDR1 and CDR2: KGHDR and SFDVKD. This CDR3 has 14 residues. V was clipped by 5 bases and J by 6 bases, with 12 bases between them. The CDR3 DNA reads TGTGCCACCAGTGCCTCTACGGGGGCCGGGGAGCTGTTTTTT. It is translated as CATSASTGAGELFF.

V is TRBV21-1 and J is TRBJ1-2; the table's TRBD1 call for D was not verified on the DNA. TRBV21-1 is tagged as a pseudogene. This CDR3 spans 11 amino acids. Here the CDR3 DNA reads TGTGCCAGTGACAGGGGGCGCTGTTTACTCTTC. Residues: CASDRGRCLLF.

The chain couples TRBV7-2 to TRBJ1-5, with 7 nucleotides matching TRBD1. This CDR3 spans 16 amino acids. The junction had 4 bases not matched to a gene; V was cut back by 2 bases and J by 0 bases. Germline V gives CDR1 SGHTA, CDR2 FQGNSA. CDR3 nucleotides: TGTGCCAGCAGCTTATTGACAGGGTATAGCAATCAGCCCCAGCATTTT. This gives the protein CASSLLTGYSNQPQHF.

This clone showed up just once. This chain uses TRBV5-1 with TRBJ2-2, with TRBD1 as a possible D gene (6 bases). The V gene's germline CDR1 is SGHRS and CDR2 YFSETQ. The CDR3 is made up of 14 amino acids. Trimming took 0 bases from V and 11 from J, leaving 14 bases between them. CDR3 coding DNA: TGCGCCAGCAGCTTGGGGGACACCTCGGTTGAGCTGTTTTTT. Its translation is CASSLGDTSVELFF.